These 13 T cell receptor beta chains originate from one sample sequenced in a study of shared clonotypes between healthy human individuals (dated by TCRdb to 2018 to 2021). The library was generated by the immunoSEQ multiplex PCR assay. Here the immuneACCESS table is served through TCRdb, limited to in-frame sequences with V and J called. Missing clones are a known gap in these copies; in checked studies unresolved V genes cover under half, and the rest lacks a known reason. Across this sample there are fewer than 350,000 clones, with around 90% seen only once. The ten biggest clones cover 15% to 20% of the sample. Sequencing input: memory CD8+ T cells sorted from blood. The sample's cell subset or site label, in plain terms: CD45RO+ cells pooled with CCR7-negative TemRA cells. Source of these receptors: a man aged 18 to 30 in good health.

V usage is TRBV4-1 and J usage is TRBJ2-1; a weak D match, TRBD2 (5 bases). V shed 5 bases and J shed 4 bases, with 15 bases lying between them. This CDR3 has 15 amino acids. The germline V gene encodes CDR1 MGHRA and CDR2 YSYEKL. Here the CDR3 DNA reads TGCGCCAGCAGCGAGGGTAGGGCCCAATACAATGAGCAGTTCTTC. This encodes CASSEGRAQYNEQFF.

The chain couples TRBV10-1 to TRBJ2-7; TRBD2 matches 7 bases. V lost 2 bases and J lost 1; bases outside the gene matches: 2. The CDR3 has 14 residues. Germline values: CDR1 WNHNN, CDR2 SYGVQD (reference sequence). The CDR3 spells CASSEAGESYEQYF. As DNA, the CDR3 is TGCGCCAGCAGTGAGGCGGGGGAGTCCTACGAGCAGTACTTC.

V is TRBV6-5 and J is TRBJ2-1; TRBD2 matches at 8 bases. The CDR3 consists of 16 residues. V gave up 3 bases and J gave up 3 bases; unmatched junction bases: 7. Germline V gives CDR1 MNHEY, CDR2 SVGAGI. CDR3 sequence (DNA): TGTGCCAGCAGTTATGCACTAGCGGACTTCTACAATGAGCAGTTCTTC. This sequence encodes CASSYALADFYNEQFF.

This rearrangement joins TRBV13 to TRBJ2-1, with D perhaps TRBD1 (6 bases). Trimming removed 0 bases at V and 3 bases at J, with 12 bases between. CDR3 length: 16 residues. Germline values: CDR1 PRHDT, CDR2 FYEKMQ (reference sequence). CDR3 loop: CASSLGRQGFYNEQFF. DNA of the CDR3: TGTGCCAGCAGCTTAGGCCGGCAGGGGTTCTACAATGAGCAGTTCTTC. The variable domain in full, completed from reference TRBV13 and TRBJ2-1, reads AAGVIQSPRHLIKEKRETATLKCYPIPRHDTVYWYQQGPGQDPQFLISFYEKMQSDKGSIPDRFSAQQFSDYHSELNMSSLELGDSALYFCASSLGRQGFYNEQFFGPGTRLTVL.

CDR3 DNA: TGTGCCAGCAGCTGGGTGGATGAGCAGTTCTTC. Its protein product is CASSWVDEQFF. The gene calls are TRBV11-2 and TRBJ2-1; D remains unclear. The CDR3 has 11 amino acids. Germline-derived CDR1 and CDR2 are SGHAT and FQNNGV. The V end was cut by 4 bases, the J end by 8 bases, with 6 bases between.

The rearrangement links TRBV28 to TRBJ1-1, with D possibly being TRBD1 (5 bases). CDR1 is MDHEN, CDR2 SYDVKM, per germline. The CDR3 spans 16 residues. V was pared by 3 bases and J by 1 base, with 15 bases between. The CDR3 region is CASSLTLITGNTEAFF. In nucleotides, the CDR3 is TGTGCCAGCAGTTTGACCCTCATTACAGGGAACACTGAAGCTTTCTTT.

CDR3 bases: TGTGCCAGCAGCACCAAGACTAGCGGGGCTGCAGGGGATACGCAGTATTTT. Translation gives CASSTKTSGAAGDTQYF. This chain connects TRBV7-2 to TRBJ2-3; TRBD2 matches 11 bases. This CDR3 spans 17 amino acids. Per germline, CDR1 SGHTA and CDR2 FQGNSA. Trimming cost V 5 bases and J 6 bases; bases outside gene matches: 13.

V is TRBV27 and J is TRBJ2-5, with TRBD2 as a possible D gene (5 bases). V was cut by 0 bases and J by 4 bases, with 12 bases left in between. CDR1 is MNHEY and CDR2 is SMNVEV in the germline V gene (reference sequence). The CDR3 spans 15 residues. CDR3 residues: CASSLSSGSGETQYF. DNA of the CDR3: TGTGCCAGCAGTTTATCTTCGGGGAGCGGAGAGACCCAGTACTTC.

The table lists this clone with a few counts. The J gene is TRBJ2-1, the V gene TRBV25-1, with D unresolved. Trimming took 6 bases from V and 4 from J, leaving 7 bases between them. Per the germline V gene, CDR1 is MGHDK and CDR2 is SYGVNS. The CDR3 is 12 amino acids. CDR3 sequence: CASRPSYNEQFF. CDR3 sequence (DNA): TGTGCCAGCAGGCCTTCTTACAATGAGCAGTTCTTC.

The chain carries TRBV5-6 and TRBJ1-1; D is possibly TRBD1 (6 bases). Germline CDR1 reads SGHDT; CDR2 reads YYEEEE. The CDR3 spans 13 residues. Trimming shortened V by 6 bases and J by 5 bases, and 14 bases separated the two germline ends. The DNA for the CDR3 is TGTGCCAGCACCCGGGGGGGGCTGACTGAAGCTTTCTTT. This translates into CASTRGGLTEAFF. The full variable domain, in which reference TRBV5-6 and TRBJ1-1 provide the parts outside the CDR3, is DAGVTQSPTHLIKTRGQQVTLRCSPKSGHDTVSWYQQALGQGPQFIFQYYEEEERQRGNFPDRFSGHQFPNYSSELNVNALLLGDSALYLCASTRGGLTEAFFGQGTRLTVV.

As regards this clone: Germline is not matched at one junction end, which may reflect a read error. The chain employs TRBV7-7 and TRBJ2-5, with D tentatively TRBD2 (5 bases). The germline gives CDR1 SSHAT, CDR2 FNYEAQ (reference sequence). The CDR3 contains 16 residues. The CDR3 coding sequence is TGTGCTAGCAGCTTAGCGCTCCGGAACGGAAAAGAGACCCAGTACTTC. Translating gives CASSLALRNGKETQYF.

The chain links TRBV2 to TRBJ2-1; the match to TRBD2 covers 14 bases. The germline V gene encodes CDR1 SNHLY and CDR2 FYNNEI. The CDR3 extends over 18 amino acids. V was clipped by 0 bases and J by 5 bases; unmatched bases: 6. The DNA of the CDR3 is TGTGCCAGCAGTGAAGCGGGACTAGCGGGAGCAACGCACAATGAGCAGTTCTTC. Translated: CASSEAGLAGATHNEQFF.

CDR3 DNA sequence: TGTGCCAGCAGCTTTGCGGGCTTCCAAATGGGCCAAGAGACCCAGTACTTC. Protein: CASSFAGFQMGQETQYF. The rearrangement links TRBV5-6 to TRBJ2-5; D may be TRBD2 (5 bases). In germline, CDR1 is SGHDT, CDR2 YYEEEE. This CDR3 region has 17 residues. The V end was cut by 2 bases, the J end by 1 base, with 18 bases between.